This T cell receptor beta chain was identified in a study of identical twins listed by TCRdb under 2016. Study-level background: To test whether fetal clonotypes persist, the study used deep sequencing on TCR alpha and beta repertoires from monozygotic twins, unrelated adults of various ages, and cord blood. Replicate twin experiments were performed at different times using different library preparation protocols to rule out contamination.

The library relied on 5' RACE. The instrument was an Illumina HiSeq 2000. Template switching introduced a universal primer binding site; the final cDNA contained a unique molecular identifier, enabling accurate counting of TCR cDNA molecules. First-strand cDNA for TCR alpha and beta chains was synthesized from specific primers in the conserved constant-segment region. To control for contamination, every cDNA library was double barcoded, receiving both a SMART-Mk sample barcode and Illumina barcodes. TruSeq adapter sequences along with Illumina sample barcodes were introduced in two successive PCR steps. Sequencing of the TCR alpha and beta cDNA libraries was done on the Illumina HiSeq platform using custom primers. Regarding the original processing steps: MiGEC was used to process raw reads and extract unique molecular identifiers, and MiXCR was used to find CDR3 positions. For each individual, recombination models were inferred using an EM algorithm with the repgenHMM and IGoR tools. Shared clonotypes were analyzed with the tcR package in R, and sharing was normalized by the product of cloneset sizes. To study raw recombination without the effects of thymic and clonal selection, out-of-frame nonproductive sequences were analyzed. The public reads were quality trimmed at Q25 with fastp and then assembled into clones with MiXCR by TCRdb, keeping productive beta chains. Rows with one shared CDR3 protein collapse into an entry with the most common genes and DNA. TCRdb assigned the V and J calls; the authors' analysis was not used. Recorded for this sample are fewer than 650,000 distinct CDR3 sequences; 9.5% to 10% of them occurred a single time. Of the sample, 3% is held by the ten largest clones.

Study-wide conclusions, independent of this receptor: Out-of-frame TCR alpha sharing in monozygotic twins was systematically underestimated by recombination models, whereas sharing between unrelated individuals was in agreement with the recombination models. Abundant cord blood beta clonotypes carried fewer insertions; young adult naive repertoires showed a weaker similar trend, while memory repertoires showed none. A weaker excess of twin sharing was found in beta out-of-frame sequences because the signal-to-noise ratio was lowered by fewer shared sequences. Out-of-frame TCR alpha sequences shared between twins showed an excess of low generation-probability sequences compared with coincidental sharing between unrelated individuals. Invariant T cells such as MAIT and iNKT could partly confound zero-insertion analyses, although diverse VJ usage argued against such confounding for most clonotypes. Because the same donors could not be followed over many years, the conclusions depended on cross-sectional statistical analysis.

Every donor in the study was a healthy Caucasian. Three pairs of female monozygotic twins, all aged roughly 18 to 29 years, made up the twin cohort. The RNA used for TCR libraries was isolated from peripheral blood mononuclear cells. Ten or more counts support this clonotype. Its target antigen remains unknown. No much larger clonotype is one base removed from it; base qualities were not supplied. The data were also submitted as part of a second study, on yellow fever vaccine responses in identical twins. The second investigation adds: According to the authors, the vaccine-induced T cell response in identical twins seemed to be partly convergent and partly specific to each individual. In the study, vaccine-responding T cell clones were precisely tracked in identical twins.

Sequencing used PBMCs. The receptor was isolated from a woman aged 18-35 years in good health.

The CDR3 region: CASSRDLTGPQHF. In nucleotide form, the sequence is TGTGCCAGCAGCCGAGACCTGACAGGGCCCCAGCATTTT. The chain joins TRBV7-9 to TRBJ1-5; a tentative D call is TRBD1 (6 bases match). The cysteine opens and the phenylalanine closes a CDR3 of 13 amino acids. Just CDR3 DNA is preserved here, 39 bases in frame from base 1. V is reduced by 5 bases and J by 9 bases, leaving a spacing of 14 bases between them. According to the germline V gene (reference sequence), CDR1 reads SEHNR and CDR2 reads FQNEAQ.